The clone carrying this T cell receptor beta chain appeared many times. No antigen is known for it. With 4 bases removed from V and 7 bases from J, the gap between germline ends came to 23 bases. Germline V gene sequence: CDR1 SGHAT, CDR2 FQDESV (reference sequence). The CDR3 is 18 amino acids. The data stem from a study of CD8 T cells in ankylosing spondylitis. The study, taken as a whole, reports: The clones that were linked to disease were reported to be significantly enriched in matched synovial fluid samples from ankylosing spondylitis patients. Seemingly characteristic of ankylosing spondylitis blood was a TCR beta motif consisting of 7 or 8 highly homologous variants.

MiXCR, applied by TCRdb to the 5' RACE reads, yields one record per CDR3 protein. The table has about 510,000 distinct CDR3 sequences, roughly 5% seen once. The sequence was obtained from a male donor with ankylosing spondylitis. The chain recombines TRBV11-1 with TRBJ1-6; a possible D gene is TRBD1 (5 bases). The sequencing input was blood, either unsorted or a sorted T cell fraction (not recorded which). This CDR3 is CASSSTVGIGIWNSPLHF. DNA for the CDR3: TGTGCCAGCAGCTCGACAGTGGGGATAGGGATATGGAATTCACCCCTCCACTTT.